Only a few counts were recorded for the clone carrying this TCR beta chain. Clones were sequenced by immunoSEQ multiplex PCR, and TCRdb holds only the in-frame ones, with some missing. Of under 500,000 clones listed, around nine tenths were seen once; the top ten hold about 2.1%. Living in under 30 US areas, the participants were between about 18 and 100 years of age. The germline V gene has CDR1 GTSNPN and CDR2 SVGIG (reference sequence). The V gene end was trimmed by 1 base and the J gene end by 4 bases; junction bases not matched to a gene: 6. The CDR3 length is 14 residues. The entry originates in a study of blood T cell repertoires in COVID-19.

Sequenced material: PBMCs or T cells enriched from blood (not recorded which). The sequence was obtained from a woman aged 18-29 years with acute COVID-19. The genes are TRBV30 and TRBJ2-7; 8 bases are shared with TRBD1. CDR3 bases: TGTGCCTGGAGTGATAGCAGGGGGCGGTACGAGCAGTACTTC. Amino acid sequence: CAWSDSRGRYEQYF. The entire variable domain, with the rest obtained from reference TRBV30 and TRBJ2-7, is as follows: SQTIHQWPATLVQPVGSPLSLECTVEGTSNPNLYWYRQAAGRGLQLLFYSVGIGQISSEVPQNLSASRPQDRQFILSSKKLLLSDSGFYLCAWSDSRGRYEQYFGPGTRLTVT.